Listed below are T cell receptor beta chains from one sample, sequenced in a study of T cell responses to AZD1222 COVID-19 vaccine. Generated by immunoSEQ multiplex PCR, the TCRdb table keeps only in-frame clones and is missing some. In the table there are 150,000 to 250,000 clones, just over 90% of which are singletons. The specimen comprised peripheral blood, sampled 28 days after the second AZD1222 dose. These receptor sequences come from an adult who received the AZD1222 COVID-19 vaccine. The CDR3 runs from the conserved cysteine through the conserved F or W. A D gene is named only where the DNA matches it firmly. Clone size appears in some rows only: once, few, many, or a class for an expanded clone.

D	V	J	size	DNA	CDR3
-	TRBV7-8	TRBJ2-5	-	TGTGCCAGCAGCTTACGGCCGGATCAAGAGACCCAGTACTTC	CASSLRPDQETQYF
-	TRBV9	TRBJ1-2	-	TGTGCCAGCAGCGCCCGGGGGCGGGGTGGCTACACCTTC	CASSARGRGGYTF
-	TRBV19	TRBJ1-5	-	TGTGCCAGTAGTACATCTTTAGGGGGGAGTCAGCCCCAGCATTTT	CASSTSLGGSQPQHF
-	TRBV7-2	TRBJ2-1	-	TGTGCCAGCAGCTTAGAGGGAGGCAATGAGCAGTTCTTC	CASSLEGGNEQFF
-	TRBV19	TRBJ1-5	once	TGTGCCAGTAGTAAAATGGGGGGCCCTAATCAGCCCCAGCATTTT	CASSKMGGPNQPQHF
TRBD2	TRBV4-2	TRBJ2-3	-	TGTGCCAGCAGCCAAGAAGGGACTAGCGGGAGGCCCCTCGGCACAGATACGCAGTATTTT	CASSQEGTSGRPLGTDTQYF
-	TRBV28	TRBJ2-5	-	TGTGCCAGCAGTCCAGGGAGTCTGGGAGACCAAGAGACCCAGTACTTC	CASSPGSLGDQETQYF
TRBD2	TRBV7-2	TRBJ2-1	-	TGTGCCAGCAGCTATAGCGGGGATACCTACAATGAGCAGTTCTTC	CASSYSGDTYNEQFF
-	TRBV7-9	TRBJ1-1	few	TGTGCCAGCAGCACGGGAGGGATAGGCACTGAAGCTTTCTTT	CASSTGGIGTEAFF
TRBD1	TRBV14	TRBJ2-1	-	TGTGCCAGCAGCCAAGTAGGACAGGGGCTCTCTAGAATCTTC	CASSQVGQGLSRIF
-	TRBV6-2/TRBV6-3	TRBJ2-7	-	TGTGCCAGCAGTTGGGTACAGGGCCGGGAGCAGTACTTC	CASSWVQGREQYF
-	TRBV3-1/TRBV3-2	TRBJ2-5	-	TGTGCCAGCAGCCACCTACTACAGACCCAGTACTTC	CASSHLLQTQYF
-	TRBV18	TRBJ1-1	-	TGTGCCAGCTCACACAGGGAGAGGACTGAAGCTTTCTTT	CASSHRERTEAFF
-	TRBV5-1	TRBJ2-7	-	TGCGCCAGCAGCTTGGGGGGGACATTGACCTACGAGCAGTACTTC	CASSLGGTLTYEQYF
-	TRBV30	TRBJ2-2	-	TGTGCCTTCCACTCGGGGGCATTGAACACCGGGGAGCTGTTTTTT	CAFHSGALNTGELFF
-	TRBV6-6	TRBJ1-3	-	TGTGCCAGCAGCGCCGGCGGGAACGGAAACACCATATATTTT	CASSAGGNGNTIYF
-	TRBV27	TRBJ1-1	once	TGTGCCAGCAGTTTATCGGCCTCGCCGAGCACTGAAGCTTTCTTT	CASSLSASPSTEAFF
TRBD1	TRBV9	TRBJ2-2	-	TGTGCCAGCACCCGACAGGGGGCAGGCAGGGAGCTGTTTTTT	CASTRQGAGRELFF
-	TRBV2	TRBJ1-2	-	TGTGCCAGCAGTCCGTCCATGATGGGAGGCTACACCTTC	CASSPSMMGGYTF
TRBD2	TRBV11-2	TRBJ2-1	once	TGTGCCAGCAGACGACTAGCGGGTACATACAATGAGCAGTTCTTC	CASRRLAGTYNEQFF
-	TRBV10-3	TRBJ1-4	-	TGTGCCATCTCCTTCCGGCCAAATGAAAAACTGTTTTTT	CAISFRPNEKLFF
-	TRBV27	TRBJ1-1	-	TGTGCCAGCAGTTTGTCGGTGAGGGGGGAGGATACTGAAGCTTTCTTT	CASSLSVRGEDTEAFF
-	TRBV7-9	TRBJ2-2	-	TGTGCCAGCAGCTTAAACTCCGGGGAGCTGTTTTTT	CASSLNSGELFF
TRBD1	TRBV28	TRBJ1-2	-	TGTGCCAGCAGTCCTAAAGGACAGGGCGCCCATGGCTACACCTTC	CASSPKGQGAHGYTF
-	TRBV13	TRBJ1-6	few	TGTGCCAGCAGCTTAGCTCCAGGACCCCTCCACTTT	CASSLAPGPLHF
-	TRBV7-2	TRBJ1-5	-	TGTGCCAGCAGCCCCGGGGGAAATCAGCCCCAGCATTTT	CASSPGGNQPQHF
TRBD1	TRBV6-1	TRBJ1-5	-	TGTGCCAGCCGTGAGGGACAGGTGGGAAATCAGCCCCAGCATTTT	CASREGQVGNQPQHF
-	TRBV6-5	TRBJ1-1	-	TGTGCCAGCAGTTACGGCCGGGGGGGCACTGAAGCTTTCTTT	CASSYGRGGTEAFF
-	TRBV6-5	TRBJ1-1	-	TGTGCCACCATCTGGGGTGGCACTGAAGCTTTCTTT	CATIWGGTEAFF
-	TRBV6-5	TRBJ2-1	-	TGTGCCAGCAGCCGCGCCGGGTACAATGAGCAGTTCTTC	CASSRAGYNEQFF
TRBD2	TRBV5-1	TRBJ2-3	once	TGCGCCAGCAGCTTGGCCCTGTTGGGACCAGCGGGGACAGATACGCAGTATTTT	CASSLALLGPAGTDTQYF
TRBD2	TRBV5-1	TRBJ2-1	-	TGCGCCAGCAGCGACCCTAGCGGGAGCGAGGAGCAGTTCTTC	CASSDPSGSEEQFF
-	TRBV6-2/TRBV6-3	TRBJ2-3	-	TGTGCCAGCAGTTACTCCCGAAGACTTATCACAGATACGCAGTATTTT	CASSYSRRLITDTQYF
-	TRBV6-1	TRBJ1-4	-	TGTGCCAGCAGTGAGGGGATCGTAAGTGAAAAACTGTTTTTT	CASSEGIVSEKLFF
TRBD2	TRBV27	TRBJ2-1	-	TGTGCCAGCAAGGCGGCGGGAGTCGGTAATGAGCAGTTCTTC	CASKAAGVGNEQFF
TRBD2	TRBV11-2	TRBJ2-7	-	TGTGCCAGCAGCTTTAGCGGGAGAAGCGCCTACGAGCAGTACTTC	CASSFSGRSAYEQYF
-	TRBV28	TRBJ1-4	-	TGTGCCAGCACCTGGGGTGGGGTCCATGAAAAACTGTTTTTT	CASTWGGVHEKLFF
-	TRBV4-3	TRBJ1-2	-	TGCGCCAGCAGCCAGTCCCCCTTGGGGAGGGATGGCTACACCTTC	CASSQSPLGRDGYTF
-	TRBV6-1	TRBJ1-6	few	TGTGCCAGCAGTGAACGGGCAGCCGGATCCCTCCACTTT	CASSERAAGSLHF
-	TRBV10-2	TRBJ2-1	-	TGCGCCAGGCGACCATACAATGAGCAGTTCTTC	CARRPYNEQFF
TRBD2	TRBV19	TRBJ2-3	-	TGTGCCAGTAGTATAATATTGCGACTAGCCAGCACAGATACGCAGTATTTT	CASSIILRLASTDTQYF
TRBD1	TRBV28	TRBJ1-4	-	TGTGCCAGCAGGGTCCCGCTGACAGGGAATGAAAAACTGTTTTTT	CASRVPLTGNEKLFF
TRBD1	TRBV10-1	TRBJ2-5	-	TGCGCCAGCAGTGACAAACCGGGACAGAAACAAGAGACCCAGTACTTC	CASSDKPGQKQETQYF
-	TRBV30	TRBJ2-7	-	TGTGCCTGGAGTGCCAAGGGGCTCAGGGAGTACTTC	CAWSAKGLREYF
-	TRBV5-1	TRBJ2-3	-	TGCGCCAGCCGACTCGCAACAGATACGCAGTATTTT	CASRLATDTQYF
-	TRBV12-3/TRBV12-4	TRBJ2-7	-	TGTGCCAGCAGCAACTCCTACGAGCAGTACTTC	CASSNSYEQYF
-	TRBV5-1	TRBJ1-1	-	TGCGCCAGCGGGACACTCGGGACGGGAACTGAAGCTTTCTTT	CASGTLGTGTEAFF
TRBD1	TRBV18	TRBJ1-2	-	TGTGCCAGCTCTTTAGGACAGGGGGACTATGGCTACACCTTC	CASSLGQGDYGYTF
-	TRBV6-4	TRBJ2-3	-	TGTGCCAGCAGTGAATACGGCAGGGACACAGATACGCAGTATTTT	CASSEYGRDTDTQYF
TRBD2	TRBV7-9	TRBJ2-7	-	TGTGCCAGCAGCCCGGGACTAGCGGGGTACGAGCAGTACTTC	CASSPGLAGYEQYF
TRBD1	TRBV25-1	TRBJ1-2	-	TGTGCCACCCGCACCGGGACAGGGACATATGGCTACACCTTC	CATRTGTGTYGYTF
-	TRBV14	TRBJ1-3	-	TGTGCCAGCAGCCAAGATGGGATAATTGGTCAGGGGCGCCCCTACTCTGGAAACACCATATATTTT	CASSQDGIIGQGRPYSGNTIYF
-	TRBV12-5	TRBJ2-1	-	TGTGCTAGTGGTTTGGGCGGCAGGTACAATGAGCAGTTCTTC	CASGLGGRYNEQFF
-	TRBV7-9	TRBJ2-7	-	TGTGCCAGCAGCTTGCGGGACAGCCCCGAGCAGTACTTC	CASSLRDSPEQYF
-	TRBV6-2/TRBV6-3	TRBJ2-7	few	TGTGCCAGCAGTTACTCTGGTAGCGGCTCCTACGAGCAGTACTTC	CASSYSGSGSYEQYF